One and the same sample provided the 11 T cell receptor beta chains below, sequenced in a study of glioma-infiltrating T cells. Amplification of TCR alpha and beta CDR3 regions from RNA used iRepertoire nested multiplex PCR. TCRdb used MiXCR to reprocess the multiplex PCR reads, holding one entry per CDR3 protein. The sample yields thousands of distinct CDR3 sequences, roughly 31% seen once. Sample: glioma tissue, nonneoplastic brain tissue, or PBMCs (not recorded which). The source is a human donor with low-grade glioma or glioblastoma, undergoing nonglioma brain surgery, or in good health (not recorded which).

This clonotype was seen repeatedly, ten times or more. The chain uses TRBV29-1 and TRBJ1-1; D is ambiguous. Trimming cost V 6 bases and J 3 bases, with 11 bases left between them. Germline V gene data show CDR1 as SQVTM and CDR2 as ANQGSEA. This CDR3 has 12 residues. Written as DNA, the CDR3 is TGCAGCGTGGAGGCCGTGGACACTGAAGCTTTCTTT. It codes for CSVEAVDTEAFF.

The V gene is TRBV28, the J gene TRBJ1-6; possible D gene TRBD1, 5 bases. Trimming removed 5 bases at V and 18 bases at J, with 23 bases between. Germline-derived CDR1 and CDR2 are MDHEN and SYDVKM. CDR3 length: 14 residues. The CDR3 DNA is TGTGCCAGCAGTACGTGGGACGGACCAAATTCACCCCACTTT. Translation gives CASSTWDGPNSPHF.

The rearrangement links TRBV19 to TRBJ1-1; a possible D gene is TRBD1 (5 bases). Per germline, CDR1 LNHDA and CDR2 SQIVND (reference sequence). CDR3 length: 14 amino acids. V lost 5 bases and J lost 7, with 17 bases in between. The CDR3: CASSSSARGSEAFF. CDR3 sequence (DNA): TGTGCCAGTAGTTCGTCGGCGAGGGGAAGTGAAGCTTTCTTT.

This clonotype was seen ten or more times. The chain uses TRBV5-1 and TRBJ1-5; 9 bases agree with TRBD1. The CDR3 consists of 15 residues. Germline CDR1 reads SGHRS; CDR2 reads YFSETQ. V was pared by 4 bases and J by 6 bases, with 8 bases of the junction left unmatched. CDR3 protein: CASSGTRTGVQPQHF. As DNA, the CDR3 is TGCGCCAGCAGCGGTACGAGGACAGGGGTTCAGCCCCAGCATTTT.

This clonotype was detected once. Likely a read error: the CDR3 ends without its conserved phenylalanine or tryptophan. It is unclear where the CDR3 begins or ends on the DNA, so no DNA is shown, and the CDR3 is as TCRdb lists it. The genes are TRBV6-1 and TRBJ1-4; TRBD1, the D gene given by the table, was not confirmed from the DNA. CDR1 MNHNS and CDR2 SASEGT come from the germline V gene. The CDR3 region is 15 residues in length, termini included. The CDR3 loop reads CASSRSGTANEKLWG.

This clonotype was seen at least ten times. J is TRBJ1-2 and V is TRBV9; 8 bases agree with TRBD1. J gave up 9 bases and V 0 bases, and 7 bases lay outside the gene matches. This CDR3 has 14 amino acids. Germline assignment: CDR1 SGDLS and CDR2 YYNGEE. CDR3 DNA: TGTGCCAGCAGCGTAGAGGGGACAGGATCAAGCTACACCTTC. Protein product: CASSVEGTGSSYTF.

This chain connects TRBV29-1 to TRBJ1-2, with no clear D. CDR3 length: 12 residues. The ends were cut back, 4 bases at V and 10 bases at J, with 16 bases in the middle. From germline, CDR1 is SQVTM and CDR2 ANQGSEA. The CDR3 reads CSVARPTYNYTF. The CDR3 nucleotides are TGCAGCGTTGCCCGGCCGACCTATAACTACACCTTC. The full variable domain, rest sourced from reference TRBV29-1 and TRBJ1-2, is SAVISQKPSRDICQRGTSLTIQCQVDSQVTMMFWYRQQPGQSLTLIATANQGSEATYESGFVIDKFPISRPNLTFSTLTVSNMSPEDSSIYLCSVARPTYNYTFGSGTRLTVV.

In this sample, this clonotype turned up many times. The chain joins TRBV20-1 to TRBJ2-3; maybe TRBD2 (5 bases). The CDR3 has 16 amino acids. Germline values: CDR1 DFQATT, CDR2 SNEGSKA (reference sequence). The V end lost 5 bases, the J end lost 0 bases, and 18 bases lay between the germline ends. This chain's CDR3 is CSAQNAGGRSTDTQYF. The CDR3 DNA sequence: TGCAGTGCTCAGAATGCCGGCGGGCGTAGCACAGATACGCAGTATTTT.

Points on this clonotype: One end of the junction varies from germline; a read error may be responsible. This chain uses TRBV7-2 with TRBJ2-6; the D call may be TRBD1 or TRBD2 (6 bases each). CDR1 and CDR2 (germline): SGHTA, FQGNSA. CDR3 length: 15 amino acids. CDR3 protein: CASSSRGHGANVLTF. The CDR3 nucleotides read TGTGCCAGCAGCTCACGGGGGCACGGGGCCAATGTCCTGACTTTC.

Concerning this clonotype itself: One end of the junction varies from germline; a read error may be responsible. The rearrangement links TRBV6-2 or TRBV6-3 to TRBJ2-2, with TRBD1 identical over 8 bases. This CDR3 region has 17 residues. Germline V gene lookup returns CDR1 MNHEY and CDR2 SVGEGT. The DNA for the CDR3 is TGTGCCAACAGTTACTCAATCAGACAGGGGAACGCCGGGGAGCTGTTTTTT. Its translation is CANSYSIRQGNAGELFF.

In its sample, this clonotype ranks as medium-sized. The chain couples TRBV28 to TRBJ1-5, with no clear D. The CDR3 length is 13 residues. Germline V gene lookup returns CDR1 MDHEN and CDR2 SYDVKM. Trimming shortened V by 6 bases and J by 5 bases, and 11 bases separated the two germline ends. This CDR3 reads CASRPGYDQPQHF. The CDR3, as DNA: TGTGCCAGCAGACCAGGTTATGATCAGCCCCAGCATTTT.